One sample yielded the 9 T cell receptor beta chains listed below, sequenced in a study of cytomegalovirus exposure and HLA in healthy donors. The PCR contained 60 Vbeta and 13 Jbeta primers. TCRdb's copy holds only in-frame clones and misses some; the assay was immunoSEQ multiplex PCR. The data contain around 230,000 clones, nearly 80% of them singletons. Sequenced sample: PBMCs. The receptors derive from a male donor in good health and CMV-seronegative.

The count of this clone is one. This chain connects TRBV7-9 to TRBJ1-4; D is perhaps TRBD1 (6 bases). V was pared by 5 bases and J by 7 bases, with 14 bases between. Germline-derived CDR1 and CDR2 are SEHNR and FQNEAQ (reference sequence). The CDR3 spans 14 residues. The CDR3 spells CASSLRGSGEKLFF. The DNA of the CDR3 is TGTGCCAGCAGCCTTAGGGGGTCGGGTGAAAAACTGTTTTTT.

V usage is TRBV4-3 and J usage is TRBJ2-7; 8 positions agree with TRBD1. Germline V gene lookup returns CDR1 LGHNA and CDR2 YSLEER. Trimming removed 3 bases from V and 4 bases from J; junction bases left unmatched: 5. The CDR3 sequence is 14 residues long. CDR3 nucleotides: TGCGCCAGCAGCCAGGTGGACAGGGTATACGAGCAGTACTTC. It translates to CASSQVDRVYEQYF.

The V gene is TRBV6-4, the J gene TRBJ1-2; 8 nucleotides align to TRBD1. The CDR3 contains 13 residues. V shed 8 bases and J 6 bases; nucleotides not matched to a gene: 8. Germline CDR1 MRHNA, CDR2 SNTAGT. The CDR3 bases are TGTGCCAGCCGACAGGGGACCTTTGATGGCTACACCTTC. This sequence encodes CASRQGTFDGYTF.

The genes are TRBV9 and TRBJ2-7; 7 positions agree with TRBD1. CDR1 SGDLS and CDR2 YYNGEE come from the germline V gene. The CDR3 sequence is 15 residues long. With V trimmed by 3 bases and J by 6 bases, 12 bases remained unmatched. Written as DNA, the CDR3 is TGTGCCAGCAGCGAGGGGGCAGCAAATTATGGCGAGCAGTACTTC. Translation: CASSEGAANYGEQYF.

The V gene is TRBV28, the J gene TRBJ1-2; possible D gene TRBD1, 5 bases. The CDR3 is made up of 19 amino acids. V gave up 5 bases and J gave up 2 bases, with 27 bases separating them. CDR1 is MDHEN, CDR2 SYDVKM, per germline. The CDR3 nucleotides read TGTGCCAGCAGTCTCCTTAATCCGGGACTCCTCCGGGGGAACTATGGCTACACCTTC. Translating it yields CASSLLNPGLLRGNYGYTF.

The gene calls are TRBV18 and TRBJ1-2; 10 nucleotides line up with TRBD1. The germline V gene encodes CDR1 KGHSH and CDR2 LQKENI. The CDR3 covers 14 residues. Trimming removed 2 bases from V and 13 bases from J; junction bases left unmatched: 10. The chain's CDR3 is CASSPEGQGSPGTF. CDR3 bases: TGTGCCAGCTCACCAGAGGGACAGGGGTCCCCGGGCACCTTC.

This chain links TRBV7-9 with TRBJ2-3; the match to TRBD1 covers 7 bases. The V gene end was trimmed by 5 bases and the J gene end by 6 bases; junction bases not matched to a gene: 11. Per germline, CDR1 SEHNR and CDR2 FQNEAQ (reference sequence). CDR3 length equals 15 residues. The CDR3 DNA reads as TGTGCCAGCAGCCAATTTGGACAGGCCAAGGATACGCAGTATTTT. It encodes CASSQFGQAKDTQYF.

A remark on this clone: This CDR3 is also generated by other DNA sequences in the sample. V usage is TRBV30 and J usage is TRBJ1-1; maybe TRBD1 (5 bases). V lost 0 bases and J lost 5, with 10 bases in between. The CDR3 consists of 13 residues. CDR1 GTSNPN and CDR2 SVGIG come from the germline V gene (reference sequence). The CDR3 here is CAWSVLGGTEAFF. The CDR3 region has the DNA TGTGCCTGGAGTGTATTGGGGGGAACTGAAGCTTTCTTT.

The V call is TRBV30, the J call TRBJ2-1; D is perhaps TRBD1 (6 bases). This CDR3 comprises 14 residues. Germline V lookup: CDR1 GTSNPN, CDR2 SVGIG (reference sequence). Trimming left V 3 bases short and J 3 bases short, with 12 bases between. The CDR3 sequence is CAWRRQAGYNEQFF. CDR3 bases: TGTGCCTGGAGGAGACAGGCGGGCTACAATGAGCAGTTCTTC.